This TCR beta chain was sequenced during a study of OX40 agonist ivuxolimab in advanced cancers. Overall study context: The study gave patients intravenous ivuxolimab at 0.01 to 10 mg/kg every 2 weeks. From roughly 23 to 90 years was the age range, with a mean of approximately 63 years, and roughly 80% were male. General study results and limits: Among patients with partial responses at 0.1-3.0 mg/kg, clonal expansion was among the lowest.

Germline assignment: CDR1 SGHDT and CDR2 YYEEEE. There are 16 residues in the CDR3. V dropped 4 bases and J dropped 7 bases, with 18 bases sitting between them. Data came from immunoSEQ multiplex PCR; TCRdb stores just in-frame clones and leaves some out. Of roughly 60,000 clones detected, 70% to 90% appear once; the ten largest clones hold roughly 3.5%. As regards this clone: What it binds is unknown.

The cohort excluded patients with autoimmune disease history or systemic immunosuppression. The rearrangement joins TRBV5-6 to TRBJ1-6; D possibly corresponds to TRBD1 (6 bases). The sequence came from an adult with an advanced solid tumor such as melanoma, head and neck, liver or kidney cancer. The sample was CD4+ or CD8+ T cells sorted from blood, taken in a trial of the OX40 agonist ivuxolimab. This CDR3 reads CASSPPSGQRNSPLHF. In DNA form, the CDR3 reads TGTGCCAGCAGCCCACCTAGCGGACAGCGGAATTCACCCCTCCACTTT.